These 19 T cell receptor beta chains were all obtained from the same sample, sequenced in a study of cytomegalovirus exposure and HLA in healthy donors. Primers for the PCR totalled 60 Vbeta and 13 Jbeta. Measured with immunoSEQ multiplex PCR; TCRdb has only the in-frame clones, and not every one. The table records roughly 170,000 clones, roughly 84% of them present only once. Sequencing used PBMCs. These receptors originate from a male donor in good health and CMV-seronegative.

The chain employs TRBV5-4 and TRBJ2-7; 9 bases match TRBD1. The CDR3 is made up of 15 amino acids. Germline V lookup: CDR1 SGHNT, CDR2 YYREEE (reference sequence). Trimming at V came to 4 bases and at J to 4 bases, leaving 9 bases not matched to a gene. The CDR3 region has the DNA TGTGCCAGCAGCGCAGGACAGGGGTCGGGATACGAGCAGTACTTC. It specifies CASSAGQGSGYEQYF.

The J gene is TRBJ2-3, the V gene TRBV6-4, with D tentatively TRBD2 (5 bases). Germline V gene data show CDR1 as MRHNA and CDR2 as SNTAGT. The V gene lost 0 bases and the J gene lost 4 bases, with 11 bases spanning the gap. The CDR3 runs 15 residues. In DNA, the CDR3 is TGTGCCAGCAGTGACTCGCCCACTAGTGCAGATACGCAGTATTTT. Protein: CASSDSPTSADTQYF.

The chain couples TRBV7-2 to TRBJ2-1; 7 bases agree with TRBD1. The V and J ends lost 5 bases and 2 bases, in that order; junction bases with no gene match: 3. Germline lookup yields CDR1 SGHTA and CDR2 FQGNSA. The CDR3 extends over 14 amino acids. DNA of the CDR3: TGTGCCAGCAGCCCCGGGACAGCCTACAATGAGCAGTTCTTC. Its protein product is CASSPGTAYNEQFF.

The CDR3 DNA reads TGCGCAGCCGGACAGGGACTACCTCCCGGGGAGCTGTTTTTT. Translated, it gives CAAGQGLPPGELFF. V gene TRBV5-1 combines with J gene TRBJ2-2, with a possible D match to TRBD1 (8 bases). From germline, CDR1 is SGHRS and CDR2 YFSETQ. The CDR3 is made up of 14 amino acids.

The chain joins TRBV27 to TRBJ2-7, with TRBD1 matching over 9 bases. Per the germline V gene, CDR1 is MNHEY and CDR2 is SMNVEV (reference sequence). The CDR3 has 15 amino acids. V was clipped by 4 bases and J by 3 bases; unmatched bases: 7. As DNA, the CDR3 is TGTGCCAGCAGTTCACAGGGACAGGGTATCTACGAGCAGTACTTC. It specifies CASSSQGQGIYEQYF.

The gene calls are TRBV18 and TRBJ2-7, with 11 nucleotides matching TRBD1. V was pared by 0 bases and J by 0 bases, with 7 bases of the junction left unmatched. The CDR3 totals 18 residues. Germline loops: CDR1 KGHSH, CDR2 LQKENI. CDR3 DNA: TGTGCCAGCTCACCACCGCGCTCCGGGACAGGGGGCTCCTACGAGCAGTACTTC. It specifies CASSPPRSGTGGSYEQYF.

This chain joins TRBV6-5 and TRBJ1-1, with D possibly being TRBD1 (6 bases). Germline assignment: CDR1 MNHEY and CDR2 SVGAGI. Between the trimmed V and J ends, which lost 7 bases and 1 base, there was a span of 13 bases. The CDR3 is made up of 14 amino acids. The CDR3 loop is CASKRTETNTEAFF. The CDR3 coding sequence is TGTGCCAGCAAGAGGACAGAGACGAACACTGAAGCTTTCTTT.

The rearrangement links TRBV6-1 to TRBJ2-7, with D perhaps matching TRBD1 (6 bases). Germline values: CDR1 MNHNS, CDR2 SASEGT. Trimming left V 10 bases short and J 4 bases short, with 17 bases between. This CDR3 contains 13 residues. The CDR3 bases are TGTGCCACCGCGACAGGCGGGCCATACGAGCAGTACTTC. It encodes CATATGGPYEQYF.

The chain couples TRBV19 to TRBJ2-3; D gene ambiguous. Trimming pared 5 bases from V and 4 bases from J, leaving 16 bases between. This CDR3 is built from 15 residues. Germline V CDR1 and CDR2: LNHDA, SQIVND (reference sequence). This chain's CDR3 is CASSFQTPDPDTQYF. The CDR3 coding sequence is TGTGCCAGTAGTTTCCAGACTCCGGATCCAGATACGCAGTATTTT.

The chain is built from TRBV29-1 and TRBJ1-2; D may be TRBD1 (5 bases). CDR1 is SQVTM and CDR2 is ANQGSEA in the germline V gene. The V end lost 6 bases, the J end lost 4 bases, and 18 bases lay between the germline ends. This CDR3 region has 14 residues. CDR3 in amino acids: CSVDNQGLAYGYTF. The CDR3 DNA reads as TGCAGCGTAGACAATCAGGGTTTGGCCTATGGCTACACCTTC.

Comments on this clone: At one boundary the junction diverges from the germline segment, which might be a read error. The chain couples TRBV28 to TRBJ1-4, with TRBD1 identical over 7 bases. This CDR3 contains 11 residues. Germline V CDR1 and CDR2: MDHEN, SYDVKM. The CDR3 sequence: CASKSTGTAVF. CDR3 nucleotides: TGTGCCAGCAAATCAACCGGGACAGCAGTTTTT.

The rearrangement uses TRBV6-5 and TRBJ1-3; no definite D call. This CDR3 is 13 amino acids long. From germline, CDR1 is MNHEY and CDR2 SVGAGI. V was cut by 8 bases and J by 4 bases, with 12 bases left in between. CDR3 region: CASSPPGGNTIYF. The CDR3 nucleotides are TGTGCCAGCTCGCCCCCCGGGGGAAACACCATATATTTT.

This chain joins TRBV11-2 and TRBJ2-3, with TRBD1 matching over 10 bases. With 1 base clipped from V and 1 base from J, the junction kept 2 bases outside the gene matches. Germline CDR1 SGHAT, CDR2 FQNNGV. The CDR3 consists of 16 residues. In DNA form, the CDR3 reads TGTGCCAGCAGCTTAGGAGGACAGGGGGGCACAGATACGCAGTATTTT. Translation: CASSLGGQGGTDTQYF.

The genes are TRBV2 and TRBJ1-5; no firm D call. V shed 3 bases and J shed 7 bases, with 13 bases lying between them. Germline-derived CDR1 and CDR2 are SNHLY and FYNNEI. The CDR3 spans 14 residues. The CDR3 loop reads CASSEGSGSQPQHF. The CDR3 nucleotides read TGTGCCAGCAGTGAGGGGAGTGGAAGCCAGCCCCAGCATTTT.

This clone was detected once. The chain carries TRBV27 and TRBJ2-5; TRBD1 matches 7 bases. This CDR3 comprises 14 residues. After removal of 1 base from V and 1 base from J, the junction contained 0 bases not matched to a gene. The germline gives CDR1 MNHEY, CDR2 SMNVEV (reference sequence). The CDR3 here is CASSLYRGQETQYF. The CDR3 region has the DNA TGTGCCAGCAGTTTATACAGGGGCCAAGAGACCCAGTACTTC.

The chain employs TRBV2 and TRBJ1-2; D is unclear. Trimming took 7 bases from V and 4 from J, leaving 13 bases between them. CDR1 and CDR2 from the germline V gene are SNHLY and FYNNEI. The CDR3 runs to 13 residues. CDR3 loop: CASILAALYGYTF. The CDR3, as DNA: TGTGCCAGCATACTCGCGGCCCTCTATGGCTACACCTTC.

The sample holds one count of this clone. The rearrangement uses TRBV5-1 and TRBJ1-2; D gene unclear. The V gene's germline CDR1 is SGHRS and CDR2 YFSETQ. V lost 1 base, J lost 7 bases, and 11 bases lay in between. The CDR3 is made up of 13 amino acids. The CDR3 sequence: CASSLLTMSGYTF. CDR3 nucleotides: TGCGCCAGCAGCTTGCTGACAATGAGTGGCTACACCTTC.

This sequence joins TRBV5-1 and TRBJ2-5, with a weak D call TRBD2 (6 bases). Trimming took 4 bases from V and 3 from J, leaving 13 bases between them. Germline CDR1 SGHRS, CDR2 YFSETQ. The CDR3 sequence is 14 residues long. CDR3 sequence (DNA): TGCGCCAGCAGCACCGGGACTGGAGAAGAGACCCAGTACTTC. It translates to CASSTGTGEETQYF.

This chain joins TRBV7-9 and TRBJ1-5, with a weak D call TRBD1 (6 bases). The CDR3 sequence is 17 residues long. Looked up from germline, CDR1 is SEHNR and CDR2 is FQNEAQ (reference sequence). Trimming cost V 5 bases and J 1 base, with 18 bases left between them. CDR3 in DNA: TGTGCCAGCAGCCTAGGGGGTCGGGGATCGAGCAATCAGCCCCAGCATTTT. It yields the protein CASSLGGRGSSNQPQHF.